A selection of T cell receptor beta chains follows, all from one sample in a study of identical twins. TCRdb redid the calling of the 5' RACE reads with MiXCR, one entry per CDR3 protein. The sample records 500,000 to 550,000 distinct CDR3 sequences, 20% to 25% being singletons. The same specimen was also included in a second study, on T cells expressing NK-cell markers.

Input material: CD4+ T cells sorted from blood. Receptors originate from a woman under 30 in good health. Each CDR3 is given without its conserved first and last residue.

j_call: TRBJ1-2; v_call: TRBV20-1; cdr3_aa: SAIRQPPHGYT
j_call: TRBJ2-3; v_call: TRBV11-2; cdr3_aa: ASSLDGQGISGTQY
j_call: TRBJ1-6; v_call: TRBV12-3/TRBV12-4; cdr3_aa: ASSLQTQSPLH
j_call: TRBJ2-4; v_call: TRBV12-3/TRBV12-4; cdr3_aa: ASSPVSVAKNIQY
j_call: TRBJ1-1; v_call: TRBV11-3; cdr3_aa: ASSPTPSWTAEAF
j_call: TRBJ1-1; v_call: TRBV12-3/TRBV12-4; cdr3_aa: ASSGRESMNTEAF
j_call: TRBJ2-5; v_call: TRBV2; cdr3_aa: ASSEVDGETQY
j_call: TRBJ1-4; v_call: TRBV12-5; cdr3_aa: ASGLVLSGGNEKLF
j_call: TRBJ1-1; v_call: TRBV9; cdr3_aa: ASSVAGIRGTEAF
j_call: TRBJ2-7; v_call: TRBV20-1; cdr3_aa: SAGLAYTYEQY
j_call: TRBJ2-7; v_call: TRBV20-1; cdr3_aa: SAAQTWTGQY
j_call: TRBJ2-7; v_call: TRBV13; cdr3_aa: ASSRRDRGDEQY
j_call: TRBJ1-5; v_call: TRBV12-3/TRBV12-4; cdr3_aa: ASSAYRDQPQH
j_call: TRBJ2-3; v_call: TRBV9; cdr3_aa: ASSVGGGLATDTQY
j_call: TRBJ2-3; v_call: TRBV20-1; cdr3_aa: SAGYGSTDTQY
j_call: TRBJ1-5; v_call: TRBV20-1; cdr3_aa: SARGGGAQPQH
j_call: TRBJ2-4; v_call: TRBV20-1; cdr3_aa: SARSLIAVAKNIQY
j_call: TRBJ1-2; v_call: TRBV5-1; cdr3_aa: ASSLGGESLYT
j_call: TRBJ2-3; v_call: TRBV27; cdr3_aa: ASRQPGVGDTQY
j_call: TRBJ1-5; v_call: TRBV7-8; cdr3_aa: ASSSSRRFNQPQH
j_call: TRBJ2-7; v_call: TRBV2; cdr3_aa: ASSGRAGKVDEQY
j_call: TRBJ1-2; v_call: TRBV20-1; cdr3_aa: SANREYGYT
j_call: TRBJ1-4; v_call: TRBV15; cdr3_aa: ATSRWTGVAEKLF
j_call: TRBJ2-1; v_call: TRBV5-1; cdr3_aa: ASSPEGLAGGYNEQF
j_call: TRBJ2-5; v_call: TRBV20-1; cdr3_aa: SARNSIAGGLQETQY
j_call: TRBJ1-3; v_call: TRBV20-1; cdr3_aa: SVRTGPGNTIY
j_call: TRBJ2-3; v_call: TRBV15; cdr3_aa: ATSREAGRGADTQY
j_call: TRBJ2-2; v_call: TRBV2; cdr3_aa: ASRLTGGASGELF
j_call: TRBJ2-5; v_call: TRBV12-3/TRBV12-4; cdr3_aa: ASKAGDQETQY
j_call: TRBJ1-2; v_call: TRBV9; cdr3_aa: ASSSPPTGEGYT
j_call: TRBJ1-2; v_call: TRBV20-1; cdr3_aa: SAERAFLYGYT
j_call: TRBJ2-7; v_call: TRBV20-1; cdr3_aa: SARATGGHYEQY
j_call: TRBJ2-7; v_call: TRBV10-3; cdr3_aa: AITSRGLARGYGSEQY
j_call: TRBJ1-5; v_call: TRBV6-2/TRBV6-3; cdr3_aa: ASMNGRGHQPQH
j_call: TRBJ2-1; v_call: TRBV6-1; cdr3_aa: ASSGRLAFHNEQF
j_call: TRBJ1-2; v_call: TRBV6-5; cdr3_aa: ASSSPRTGGYT
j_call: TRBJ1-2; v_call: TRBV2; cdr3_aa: ASNSREPYGYT
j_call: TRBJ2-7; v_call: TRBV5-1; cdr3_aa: ASSPEVAGEQY
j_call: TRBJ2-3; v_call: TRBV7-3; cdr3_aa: ASSTRGGASDTQY
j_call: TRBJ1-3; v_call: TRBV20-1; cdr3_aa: SAGQDSGNTIY
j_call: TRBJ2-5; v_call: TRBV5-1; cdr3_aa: ASSLHETQY
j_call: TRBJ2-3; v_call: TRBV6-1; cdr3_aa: ASSEAAENTQY
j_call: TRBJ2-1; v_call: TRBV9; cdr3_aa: ASSTRTSGRAYNEQF
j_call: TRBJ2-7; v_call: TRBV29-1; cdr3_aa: SVEALRVYEQY